The 28 T cell receptor beta chains below come from one sample, sequenced in a study of post-analysis software for immune sequencing data. Whole-study findings and limits: Five TRBV segments occurring more often in patients than controls included TRBV5-6, TRBV5-1 and TRBV20-1.

The antigens these receptors bind are not known. Libraries were made from TCR beta cDNA, and they carried unique molecular identifiers. Using its own MiXCR run on the PCR reads, TCRdb lists one record per CDR3 protein. The sample includes approximately 630,000 distinct CDR3 sequences, approximately 59% of them seen just once. The sequencing input was blood. The receptors originated from a girl aged 2 to 10 with multiple sclerosis.

V usage is TRBV7-2 and J usage is TRBJ1-2, with TRBD1 identical over 10 bases. The V gene end was trimmed by 5 bases and the J gene end by 4 bases; junction bases not matched to a gene: 7. This CDR3 region has 15 residues. Germline assignment: CDR1 SGHTA and CDR2 FQGNSA. For the CDR3, the DNA is TGTGCCAGCAGCGTCTCCGGGACAGGGGTCTATGGCTACACCTTC. Its protein is CASSVSGTGVYGYTF.

This clonotype was detected only a few times. CDR3 region: CASTARVNEQFF. The DNA of the CDR3 is TGTGCCAGCACGGCCAGGGTCAATGAGCAGTTCTTC. The chain uses TRBV6-1 and TRBJ2-1; D might be TRBD1 (5 bases). Germline V CDR1 and CDR2: MNHNS, SASEGT. The CDR3 extends over 12 amino acids. Between the trimmed V and J ends, which lost 7 bases and 6 bases, there was a span of 10 bases.

The V and J genes are TRBV29-1 and TRBJ2-5; D gene ambiguous. CDR1 is SQVTM and CDR2 is ANQGSEA in the germline V gene. The CDR3 is made up of 10 amino acids. Trimming took off 7 bases at V and 4 bases at J, with 7 bases between the two ends. CDR3 region: CSARLETQYF. CDR3 DNA: TGCAGCGCCAGACTAGAGACCCAGTACTTC.

This chain connects TRBV7-2 to TRBJ2-1; 7 bases fit TRBD2. V was pared by 1 base and J by 8 bases, with 14 bases of the junction left unmatched. CDR3 size: 17 residues. Germline CDR1 and CDR2: SGHTA and FQGNSA. The CDR3 region has the DNA TGTGCCAGCAGCTTAGTGGGAGGGAGCCGGCTTTGGGATGAGCAGTTCTTC. Translating gives CASSLVGGSRLWDEQFF.

This clonotype was observed once. The rearrangement joins TRBV10-2 to TRBJ1-2; no clear D. This CDR3 spans 12 amino acids. The germline V and J ends were trimmed by 2 bases and 2 bases, with 3 bases remaining between them. The germline CDR1 and CDR2 sequences are WSHSY and SAAADI. The CDR3 nucleotides are TGCGCCAGCAGTGAGAGGAACTATGGCTACACCTTC. Translation: CASSERNYGYTF.

Regarding this clonotype: Because the CDR3 is missing its conserved closing phenylalanine or tryptophan, this is likely a read error. This chain links TRBV15 with TRBJ2-4; D remains unclear. Trimming stripped 5 bases from V and 0 bases from J, with 11 bases between. The CDR3 length is 15 residues. Germline values: CDR1 LNHNV, CDR2 YYDKDF (reference sequence). The CDR3 sequence: CATSGQHGAKNIQYC. The CDR3 bases are TGTGCCACCAGCGGGCAACACGGAGCCAAAAACATTCAGTACTGC.

The rearrangement joins TRBV25-1 to TRBJ1-6; D is possibly TRBD1 (5 bases). Between the trimmed V and J ends, which lost 1 base and 5 bases, there was a span of 12 bases. The CDR3 contains 16 residues. Germline V gives CDR1 MGHDK, CDR2 SYGVNS. CDR3 DNA: TGTGCCAGCAGTGAATTTAGGGGTCAGAATAATTCACCCCTCCACTTT. The encoded protein is CASSEFRGQNNSPLHF.

This clonotype has a handful of counts. The chain joins TRBV7-3 to TRBJ1-1; D gene uncertain. Per the germline V gene, CDR1 is SGHTA and CDR2 is FQGTGA. V lost 6 bases to trimming and J lost 3 bases, with 17 bases between them. This CDR3 region has 15 residues. The CDR3 sequence is CASSSNSGVDTEAFF. CDR3 nucleotides: TGTGCCAGCAGTTCCAACAGCGGAGTTGACACTGAAGCTTTCTTT.

This clonotype has only a few counts. The genes are TRBV29-1 and TRBJ2-1, with D perhaps assigned TRBD1 or TRBD2 (5 bases each). The CDR3 extends over 12 amino acids. Trimming left V 6 bases short and J 11 bases short, with 17 bases between. Per germline, CDR1 SQVTM and CDR2 ANQGSEA. The CDR3 sequence is CSVTETPGQQFF. CDR3 bases: TGCAGCGTCACCGAAACACCGGGACAGCAGTTCTTC.

In DNA form, the CDR3 reads TGTGCCAGCAGCTCCGTTAGCGGGAGTGCTGGGAATGAGCAGTTCTTC. Its protein product is CASSSVSGSAGNEQFF. The V call is TRBV11-1, the J call TRBJ2-1; 9 bases agree with TRBD2. CDR3 size: 16 residues. The germline V gene has CDR1 SGHAT and CDR2 FQDESV (reference sequence). The junction had 11 bases not matched to a gene; V was cut back by 4 bases and J by 7 bases. The full variable domain, with the rest looked up from reference TRBV11-1 and TRBJ2-1, is EAEVAQSPRYKITEKSQAVAFWCDPISGHATLYWYRQILGQGPELLVQFQDESVVDDSQLPKDRFSAERLKGVDSTLKIQPAELGDSAMYLCASSSVSGSAGNEQFFGPGTRLTVL.

The rearrangement uses TRBV20-1 and TRBJ2-7; 9 bases are shared with TRBD1. After removal of 5 bases from V and 6 bases from J, the junction contained 14 bases not matched to a gene. CDR1 is DFQATT, CDR2 SNEGSKA, per germline (reference sequence). The CDR3 is made up of 15 amino acids. The CDR3 bases are TGCAGTGCTTCGTCGAATACAGGGGGCGGGAGCGAGCAGTACTTC. Its translation is CSASSNTGGGSEQYF.

The chain combines TRBV7-9 with TRBJ2-1, with D possibly being TRBD1 or TRBD2 (5 bases each). The CDR3 covers 15 residues. CDR1 and CDR2 (germline): SEHNR, FQNEAQ (reference sequence). V dropped 1 base and J dropped 4 bases, with 11 bases sitting between them. The CDR3 protein is CASSLVSGRYNEQFF. The DNA for the CDR3 is TGTGCCAGCAGCTTAGTCTCGGGACGTTACAATGAGCAGTTCTTC.

V usage is TRBV20-1 and J usage is TRBJ2-5; D possibly corresponds to TRBD1 (5 bases). The J call may not be correct, given that the DNA end is closer to TRBJ2-7. CDR1 and CDR2 from the germline V gene are DFQATT and SNEGSKA (reference sequence). This CDR3 contains 11 residues. CDR3 protein: CSAFRGYEQYF. The CDR3 nucleotides are TGCAGTGCTTTTAGGGGCTACGAGCAGTACTTC.

This chain joins TRBV7-9 and TRBJ2-3; possible D gene TRBD2, 5 bases. Between the trimmed V and J ends, which lost 7 bases and 2 bases, there was a span of 16 bases. Germline V gene data show CDR1 as SEHNR and CDR2 as FQNEAQ (reference sequence). This CDR3 has 15 residues. CDR3 sequence: CASTEGRLITDTQYF. As DNA, the CDR3 is TGTGCCAGCACCGAGGGAAGGCTGATCACAGATACGCAGTATTTT.

The rearrangement links TRBV18 to TRBJ2-3, with 7 bases matching TRBD2. This CDR3 comprises 16 residues. Germline V gives CDR1 KGHSH, CDR2 LQKENI. Trimming at V came to 0 bases and at J to 2 bases, leaving 5 bases not matched to a gene. CDR3 in DNA: TGTGCCAGCTCACCACCGTCGGCGGGAGTCACAGATACGCAGTATTTT. Protein: CASSPPSAGVTDTQYF.

DNA of the CDR3: TGTGCCAGCAGCCGTAGACAGTTGCCTAATGAAAAACTGTTTTTT. Its translation is CASSRRQLPNEKLFF. The V and J genes are TRBV11-2 and TRBJ1-4, with a possible D match to TRBD1 (5 bases). The CDR3 spans 15 residues. Germline assignment: CDR1 SGHAT and CDR2 FQNNGV. The germline V and J ends were trimmed by 5 bases and 3 bases, with 13 bases remaining between them.

V gene TRBV7-2 combines with J gene TRBJ1-2; 7 bases line up with TRBD1. This CDR3 is built from 13 residues. CDR1 SGHTA and CDR2 FQGNSA come from the germline V gene. V dropped 3 bases and J dropped 7; count of bases not matched to a gene: 5. CDR3 in DNA: TGTGCCAGCAGCTTCGGACAGGTCTTTGGCTACACCTTC. The encoded protein is CASSFGQVFGYTF.

V gene TRBV29-1 combines with J gene TRBJ2-1; 8 nucleotides agree with TRBD2. Germline CDR1 reads SQVTM; CDR2 reads ANQGSEA. CDR3 length: 13 residues. The J segment lost 2 bases and the V segment lost 4 bases, leaving 1 base of the junction unmatched. Written as DNA, the CDR3 is TGCAGCGTTGCCGGGGGGGCCTACAATGAGCAGTTCTTC. Amino acid sequence: CSVAGGAYNEQFF.

A word on this clonotype: An end of the junction differs from the germline gene, which may be a read error. The chain has TRBV7-2 and TRBJ2-1; 10 nucleotides match TRBD2. Per germline, CDR1 SGHTA and CDR2 FQGNSA. The CDR3 extends over 16 amino acids. CDR3 nucleotides: TGTGCCCGCAGCTCGCGACTAGCGGGTATTTACAATGAGCAGTTCTTC. Translating it yields CARSSRLAGIYNEQFF.

V gene TRBV4-3 combines with J gene TRBJ1-5; a possible D gene is TRBD1 (5 bases). This CDR3 comprises 14 residues. Germline CDR1 LGHNA, CDR2 YSLEER. The V and J ends lost 3 bases and 3 bases respectively, with 9 bases between them. CDR3 residues: CASSQRQINQPQHF. CDR3 DNA sequence: TGCGCCAGCAGCCAGCGACAGATCAATCAGCCCCAGCATTTT.

About this clonotype: One end of the junction does not line up with germline, which may come from a read error. The chain recombines TRBV5-1 with TRBJ1-4; D remains unclear. This CDR3 region has 15 residues. Germline CDR1 reads SGHRS; CDR2 reads YFSETQ. CDR3 nucleotides: TGCGCCAGCAGCAACCCGGCGGCAACTAATGAAAAACGGTTTTTT. It translates to CASSNPAATNEKRFF.

The chain joins TRBV6-6 to TRBJ2-7; 13 bases match TRBD2. The DNA matches TRBJ2-5 better at its end, which makes the J call doubtful. Per the germline V gene, CDR1 is MNHNY and CDR2 is SVGAGI (reference sequence). The CDR3 has 16 amino acids. This CDR3 is CASSQGLAGARETQYF. In nucleotides, the CDR3 is TGTGCCAGCAGTCAAGGACTAGCGGGAGCTCGAGAGACCCAGTACTTC.

The chain uses TRBV2 and TRBJ1-6; 7 bases agree with TRBD1. The V segment lost 7 bases and the J segment 9 bases; nucleotides outside the gene matches: 6. This CDR3 is built from 13 residues. The germline V gene encodes CDR1 SNHLY and CDR2 FYNNEI. The CDR3 bases are TGTGCCAGCATGTCAGGGGGAAGTTCACCCCTCCACTTT. It is translated as CASMSGGSSPLHF.

This clonotype was counted only a few times. The chain is built from TRBV6-5 and TRBJ2-7; 13 nucleotides agree with TRBD2. This CDR3 comprises 18 residues. Germline V gene data show CDR1 as MNHEY and CDR2 as SVGAGI. V gave up 5 bases and J gave up 2 bases; unmatched junction bases: 12. In DNA, the CDR3 is TGTGCCAGCAGTCACACTCTTATGGGACTAGCGGGACCCTACGAGCAGTACTTC. Translating gives CASSHTLMGLAGPYEQYF.

The rearrangement joins TRBV12-3 or TRBV12-4 to TRBJ1-5, with 12 bases aligning to TRBD1. There are 13 residues in the CDR3. V was pared by 8 bases and J by 7 bases, with 3 bases of the junction left unmatched. The CDR3 DNA follows: TGTGCCAGCGGGACAGGGGGCGTCCAGCCCCAGCATTTT. The encoded protein is CASGTGGVQPQHF.

The CDR3 sequence: CSVANSPTEAFF. DNA of the CDR3: TGCAGCGTTGCTAACTCCCCCACTGAAGCTTTCTTT. V gene TRBV29-1 combines with J gene TRBJ1-1; the D is unclear. Germline V gives CDR1 SQVTM, CDR2 ANQGSEA. Trimming removed 4 bases from V and 4 bases from J, with 10 bases in between. The CDR3 is 12 amino acids.

In its sample, this clonotype was seen a few times. The rearrangement joins TRBV20-1 to TRBJ2-7, with TRBD2 identical over 7 bases. CDR3 size: 14 residues. Germline V gene lookup returns CDR1 DFQATT and CDR2 SNEGSKA (reference sequence). After removal of 4 bases from V and 1 base from J, the junction contained 7 bases not matched to a gene. This CDR3 is CSAIITGGSYEQYF. The CDR3 nucleotides are TGCAGTGCTATCATTACCGGGGGGTCCTACGAGCAGTACTTC.

This chain joins TRBV2 and TRBJ1-5; D gene uncertain. V dropped 4 bases and J dropped 5 bases, with 12 bases sitting between them. Germline CDR1 SNHLY, CDR2 FYNNEI. The CDR3 runs to 14 residues. The CDR3: CASSGATPHQPQHF. The CDR3 DNA is TGTGCCAGCAGTGGGGCGACCCCTCATCAGCCCCAGCATTTT.